This entry lists 22 T cell receptor beta chains sequenced from one sample in a study of T cell changes during pregnancy in multiple sclerosis. Assay: immunoSEQ multiplex PCR; the TCRdb copy retains only in-frame clones and omits some. This sample has 55,000 to 75,000 clones, with roughly nine tenths found just once. The source was peripheral blood, collected after pregnancy. These TCRs come from a female donor in good health, enrolled as a control in a pregnancy study.

This CDR3 reads CSVRDYGYTF. The DNA for the CDR3 is TGCAGCGTTCGGGACTATGGCTACACCTTC. This rearrangement joins TRBV29-1 to TRBJ1-2; no definite D call. The CDR3 sequence is 10 residues long. CDR1 and CDR2 (germline): SQVTM, ANQGSEA. V lost 5 bases to trimming and J lost 3 bases, with 4 bases between them.

This clone was seen once. The rearrangement uses TRBV5-1 and TRBJ1-1; 7 positions agree with TRBD1. CDR3 length: 16 residues. J was trimmed by 2 bases and V by 3 bases; bases with no gene match: 10. CDR1 and CDR2 from the germline V gene are SGHRS and YFSETQ. As DNA, the CDR3 is TGCGCCAGCAGCTGGAGACCGGGACAGAGCAACACTGAAGCTTTCTTT. Amino acid sequence: CASSWRPGQSNTEAFF.

The count of this clone is one. The rearrangement uses TRBV19 and TRBJ2-1, with 9 bases aligning to TRBD1. The length of the CDR3 is 13 residues. With 6 bases clipped from V and 7 bases from J, the junction kept 4 bases outside the gene matches. Germline CDR1 is LNHDA and CDR2 is SQIVND (reference sequence). CDR3 nucleotide sequence: TGTGCCAGTAGCGGGACAGGGTGGAATGAGCAGTTCTTC. Protein product: CASSGTGWNEQFF.

This clone was detected once. This chain uses TRBV7-8 with TRBJ1-1; 8 nucleotides agree with TRBD1. The CDR3 runs 13 residues. The trim removed 1 base at V and 7 bases at J, leaving 2 bases unmatched. CDR1 is SGHVS and CDR2 is FQNEAQ in the germline V gene. CDR3 loop: CASSLDRGYEAFF. Written as DNA, the CDR3 is TGTGCCAGCAGCTTAGACAGGGGGTATGAAGCTTTCTTT.

This clone was recorded only once. This rearrangement joins TRBV2 to TRBJ2-7, with 11 bases fitting TRBD2. CDR1 is SNHLY, CDR2 FYNNEI, per germline. The junction had 12 bases not matched to a gene; V was cut back by 8 bases and J by 3 bases. This CDR3 region has 16 residues. The CDR3 DNA sequence: TGTGCCAGCTCGCGGGGTAGCGGGGGGGTTGGCTACGAGCAGTACTTC. Amino acid sequence: CASSRGSGGVGYEQYF.

The CDR3 DNA reads TGCGCCAGCAGCCAAGATCGGGGGACAGGGGGTTCCCCTGAAGCTTTCTTT. It encodes CASSQDRGTGGSPEAFF. The gene calls are TRBV4-3 and TRBJ1-1; 11 nucleotides agree with TRBD1. This CDR3 has 17 residues. V shed 0 bases, J shed 6 bases, and the junction held 9 bases outside the gene matches. Germline V gene sequence: CDR1 LGHNA, CDR2 YSLEER.

This chain links TRBV7-9 with TRBJ2-1, with 11 bases that match TRBD2. Per germline, CDR1 SEHNR and CDR2 FQNEAQ (reference sequence). The V gene end was trimmed by 1 base and the J gene end by 6 bases; junction bases not matched to a gene: 2. The CDR3 contains 15 residues. The CDR3 loop is CASSLVLAGGNEQFF. CDR3 in DNA: TGTGCCAGCAGCTTAGTCCTAGCGGGGGGCAATGAGCAGTTCTTC.

This clone was found once. The gene calls are TRBV4-3 and TRBJ1-5; tentative D call: TRBD1 (6 bases). Looked up from germline, CDR1 is LGHNA and CDR2 is YSLEER. The length of the CDR3 is 15 residues. V lost 4 bases to trimming and J lost 5 bases, with 15 bases between them. DNA of the CDR3: TGCGCCAGCAGCCGAATGGGGGGGGCGGATCAGCCCCAGCATTTT. It yields the protein CASSRMGGADQPQHF.

This chain joins TRBV9 and TRBJ2-7, with TRBD1 matching over 10 bases. CDR1 SGDLS and CDR2 YYNGEE come from the germline V gene. V was clipped by 3 bases and J by 6 bases; unmatched bases: 3. This CDR3 comprises 13 residues. The CDR3 coding sequence is TGTGCCAGCAGCGCCGGACAGGGGGGCGAGCAGTACTTC. This encodes CASSAGQGGEQYF.

The genes are TRBV7-3 and TRBJ2-2; 8 bases are shared with TRBD2. CDR3 length: 16 amino acids. The germline gives CDR1 SGHTA, CDR2 FQGTGA. J was trimmed by 5 bases and V by 5 bases; bases with no gene match: 10. Written as DNA, the CDR3 is TGTGCCAGCAGCCGGAGCGGGGGCCTGGGTACCGGGGAGCTGTTTTTT. This sequence encodes CASSRSGGLGTGELFF.

The CDR3 nucleotides are TGTGCCAGCAGCTCGGGACTAGCGGGGAGCTACAATGAGCAGTTCTTC. Its protein is CASSSGLAGSYNEQFF. This rearrangement joins TRBV11-2 to TRBJ2-1, with TRBD2 matching 13 bases. This CDR3 comprises 16 residues. Per germline, CDR1 SGHAT and CDR2 FQNNGV. V shed 4 bases, J shed 3 bases, and the junction held 3 bases outside the gene matches.

V gene TRBV5-1 combines with J gene TRBJ2-3; perhaps TRBD1 as D (6 bases). Germline V gene lookup returns CDR1 SGHRS and CDR2 YFSETQ. The CDR3 contains 14 residues. The V end was cut by 0 bases, the J end by 4 bases, with 9 bases between. Here the CDR3 reads CASSLDRAADTQYF. Written as DNA, the CDR3 is TGCGCCAGCAGCTTGGACAGGGCTGCAGATACGCAGTATTTT. Looking up the rest from reference TRBV5-1 and TRBJ2-3 gives the full variable domain: KAGVTQTPRYLIKTRGQQVTLSCSPISGHRSVSWYQQTPGQGLQFLFEYFSETQRNKGNFPGRFSGRQFSNSRSEMNVSTLELGDSALYLCASSLDRAADTQYFGPGTRLTVL.

V usage is TRBV30 and J usage is TRBJ2-2, with TRBD1 matching 9 bases. This CDR3 is 15 amino acids long. CDR1 is GTSNPN, CDR2 SVGIG, per germline (reference sequence). V trimming: 4 bases; J trimming: 6 bases; junction bases outside the gene matches: 9. The CDR3 sequence is CAWKRLGQGAGELFF. CDR3 nucleotide sequence: TGTGCCTGGAAACGTCTGGGACAGGGTGCCGGGGAGCTGTTTTTT.

The chain recombines TRBV15 with TRBJ2-7, with D perhaps matching TRBD1 (6 bases). V was cut by 4 bases and J by 3 bases, with 10 bases left in between. CDR3 length equals 13 residues. Germline V lookup: CDR1 LNHNV, CDR2 YYDKDF (reference sequence). The CDR3 bases are TGTGCCACCAGCACCGGACAGTTCTACGAGCAGTACTTC. This encodes CATSTGQFYEQYF.

V and J are TRBV19 and TRBJ1-1; 8 bases line up with TRBD1. There are 15 residues in the CDR3. V gave up 5 bases and J gave up 8 bases; unmatched junction bases: 13. Germline CDR1 and CDR2: LNHDA and SQIVND (reference sequence). CDR3 bases: TGTGCCAGTAGTCTATTGACAGGGGCCCCTAACGAAGCTTTCTTT. It is translated as CASSLLTGAPNEAFF. Full variable domain (remainder filled in from reference TRBV19 and TRBJ1-1): DGGITQSPKYLFRKEGQNVTLSCEQNLNHDAMYWYRQDPGQGLRLIYYSQIVNDFQKGDIAEGYSVSREKKESFPLTVTSAQKNPTAFYLCASSLLTGAPNEAFFGQGTRLTVV.

This chain joins TRBV7-2 and TRBJ1-5, with 7 bases identical to TRBD1. With V trimmed by 4 bases and J by 7 bases, 7 bases remained unmatched. The germline V gene encodes CDR1 SGHTA and CDR2 FQGNSA. There are 14 residues in the CDR3. CDR3 in amino acids: CASSSRQGEQPQHF. The CDR3 DNA sequence: TGTGCCAGCAGCTCGAGACAGGGAGAACAGCCCCAGCATTTT.

The rearrangement uses TRBV6-6 and TRBJ1-2, with D possibly being TRBD1 (5 bases). The CDR3 has 16 residues. Trimming removed 0 bases from V and 8 bases from J, with 19 bases in between. The germline CDR1 and CDR2 sequences are MNHNY and SVGAGI (reference sequence). The CDR3 DNA is TGTGCCAGCAGTTACTCAGGGGCCGCTCAGGAGGGGGGCTACACCTTC. Its protein product is CASSYSGAAQEGGYTF.

CDR3 amino acids: CASSELPRAGGSYEQYF. CDR3 nucleotides: TGCGCCAGCAGTGAGCTTCCTCGAGCGGGGGGCTCCTACGAGCAGTACTTC. The V and J genes are TRBV10-1 and TRBJ2-7; 9 bases map to TRBD2. CDR1 is WNHNN, CDR2 SYGVQD, per germline (reference sequence). V was pared by 2 bases and J by 0 bases, with 8 bases of the junction left unmatched. The CDR3 is made up of 17 amino acids.

This clone was detected once. This chain links TRBV29-1 with TRBJ2-7, with D perhaps TRBD1 (6 bases). V was pared by 4 bases and J by 5 bases, with 12 bases between. This CDR3 region has 12 residues. Per the germline V gene, CDR1 is SQVTM and CDR2 is ANQGSEA. CDR3 loop: CSVGLGGDEQYF. In DNA form, the CDR3 reads TGCAGCGTTGGGTTAGGGGGAGACGAGCAGTACTTC.

The chain combines TRBV18 with TRBJ2-7; D might be TRBD2 (6 bases). Germline loops: CDR1 KGHSH, CDR2 LQKENI. Trimming stripped 3 bases from V and 0 bases from J, with 12 bases between. This CDR3 spans 15 amino acids. CDR3 DNA: TGTGCCAGCTCACCGGAGGGCGGAAGCTCCTACGAGCAGTACTTC. This translates into CASSPEGGSSYEQYF.

This clone was recorded once. The chain carries TRBV30 and TRBJ1-2, with TRBD1 matching 7 bases. V trimming: 0 bases; J trimming: 8 bases; junction bases outside the gene matches: 9. This CDR3 spans 14 amino acids. Germline lookup yields CDR1 GTSNPN and CDR2 SVGIG (reference sequence). CDR3 sequence (DNA): TGTGCCTGGAGTGTACTGGGACAGAAACTGGGCTACACCTTC. It codes for CAWSVLGQKLGYTF.

The chain carries TRBV6-1 and TRBJ1-1; TRBD1 is a possible D gene (6 bases). With 7 bases removed from V and 0 bases from J, the gap between germline ends came to 9 bases. This CDR3 region has 13 residues. Germline V gene data show CDR1 as MNHNS and CDR2 as SASEGT. CDR3 coding DNA: TGTGCCAGCAAGGGACAAATGAACACTGAAGCTTTCTTT. It yields the protein CASKGQMNTEAFF.